Shown below are 3 T cell receptor beta chains from a single sample sequenced in a study of monozygotic twins with inflammatory bowel disease. TCRdb reprocessed the 5' RACE reads and keeps a single row for each CDR3 protein, giving no DNA. Recorded here are under 350,000 distinct CDR3 sequences; the top ten clones represent less than 6.5%. The sequenced sample consisted of blood. The receptors were sampled from a human donor with ulcerative colitis or Crohn's disease, or a healthy co-twin of an affected twin (not recorded which).

The V gene is TRBV24-1, the J gene TRBJ2-1. Germline V CDR1 and CDR2: KGHDR, SFDVKD. The length of the CDR3 is 14 residues. Here the CDR3 reads CATSDQATRNEQFF.

The V gene is TRBV11-2, the J gene TRBJ2-7; TCRdb indicates TRBD1, and absent DNA this call remains unverified. The CDR3 consists of 13 residues. Germline V lookup: CDR1 SGHAT, CDR2 FQNNGV. CDR3 amino acids: CASSFGHSYEQYF.

The chain recombines TRBV20-1 with TRBJ2-4; TCRdb calls TRBD2, which cannot be checked without DNA. The CDR3 spans 15 residues. Germline V gives CDR1 DFQATT, CDR2 SNEGSKA (reference sequence). This CDR3 is CSAPTSGSAKNIQYF.